These T cell receptor beta chains were read from a single sample in a study of long-term antiretroviral therapy in people with HIV. The method was immunoSEQ multiplex PCR; TCRdb's version includes in-frame clones alone and lacks a portion of them. The sample has some 35,000 clones; roughly 79% are singletons. Sequenced here: unsorted PBMCs, sampled 3 years after starting antiretroviral therapy. The receptor source for this set is a man aged 50 or older with HIV. The CDR3 runs from the conserved cysteine through the conserved F or W. The order of the fields is CDR3 DNA, CDR3 protein, clone size, J gene, D gene, V gene. The D gene is left open where the match is weak. Clone size, where shown, is once, few, many, or a class for clones that have expanded.

TGTGCCAGTAGTATGGTTAGCGGACCCTACAATGAGCAGTTCTTC CASSMVSGPYNEQFF large TRBJ2-1 NA TRBV19
TGTGCCACTGGGGCGGGGATGAACACTGAAGCTTTCTTT CATGAGMNTEAFF NA TRBJ1-1 NA TRBV18
TGTGCCAGCGCAGAATTAGGGCTCAGCTACTCTGGAAACACCATATATTTT CASAELGLSYSGNTIYF few TRBJ1-3 NA TRBV18
TGTGCCAGCAGTCCCACAGGGGCATACAGCAATCAGCCCCAGCATTTT CASSPTGAYSNQPQHF once TRBJ1-5 TRBD1 TRBV5-5
TGTGCCAGCAGGATGGACCCGACAGATACGCAGTATTTT CASRMDPTDTQYF NA TRBJ2-3 NA TRBV5-6
TGTGCCAGCAGCTTCGCAGGACAGGGGGATACGCAGTATTTT CASSFAGQGDTQYF NA TRBJ2-3 TRBD1 TRBV7-6
TGTGCCAGCAGCGAACAGTACCATGACAGGATTTCACCCCTCCACTTT CASSEQYHDRISPLHF few TRBJ1-6 NA TRBV6-1
TGTGCCAGCAGCTTGAAAGACAGGGTCCGAGTGTACTTC CASSLKDRVRVYF NA TRBJ2-7 TRBD1 TRBV5-4
TGTGCCAGCAGTCGGGACCAATCACCCCTCCACTTT CASSRDQSPLHF NA TRBJ1-6 NA TRBV27
TGTGCCAGCAGCTTGAAGGGAACCTACGAGCAGTACTTC CASSLKGTYEQYF NA TRBJ2-7 NA TRBV5-4
TGTGCCAGCAGTTCCCCTAGCGGATTCACAGATACGCAGTATTTT CASSSPSGFTDTQYF medium-sized TRBJ2-3 TRBD2 TRBV27
TGTGCCAGCAGCAAAGCGCTAGCGGGACAGCCCGATAACACTGAAGCTTTCTTT CASSKALAGQPDNTEAFF once TRBJ1-1 NA TRBV21-1
TGTGCCAGCTCACCACCCGGGACAGGGGTCGAGACCCAGTACTTC CASSPPGTGVETQYF NA TRBJ2-5 TRBD1 TRBV18
TGTGCCAGCAGCTTAACCCCGGAGACCCAGTACTTC CASSLTPETQYF few TRBJ2-5 NA TRBV7-2
TGTGCCAGCAGCGGCTTGACAGGGGCCCTCTCTGGGGCCAACGTCCTGACTTTC CASSGLTGALSGANVLTF NA TRBJ2-6 TRBD1 TRBV9
TGCAGCGTTGCCCAACTAGATATTGGAACAGATACGCAGTATTTT CSVAQLDIGTDTQYF NA TRBJ2-3 NA TRBV29-1
TGTGCCAGCAGCCCTGGGCGGAACACTGAAGCTTTCTTT CASSPGRNTEAFF few TRBJ1-1 NA TRBV7-2
TGTGCCAGCTCACTGGACAGCCCAAATCAGCCCCAGCATTTT CASSLDSPNQPQHF NA TRBJ1-5 NA TRBV18
TGTGCCAGCTCAATCTCAATTAGCAATCAGCCCCAGCATTTT CASSISISNQPQHF few TRBJ1-5 NA TRBV18